The present T cell receptor (beta chain) was sequenced within a study of Tregs in tolerant kidney transplant recipients. Study-level points and caveats: The small number of patients limits these findings pending further validation.

Turning to this clone: Its specificity is unknown. The read terminates 3 residues ahead of where the CDR3 ends, so the germline J gene completes it.

Libraries were prepared by immunoSEQ multiplex PCR; TCRdb keeps only in-frame clonotypes and omits some of them. This table holds 6,200 or so clones. Recipients received nonmyeloablative bone marrow transplants from related graft donors, with transient mixed chimerism. Unstimulated Tregs (CD4+CD25+CD127-) and CD4+CD25- non-Tregs were sorted from PBMCs. CDR1 is SGHAT and CDR2 is FQNNGV in the germline V gene. The CDR3 spans 14 residues. The rearrangement joins TRBV11-2 to TRBJ1-2; D is ambiguous. This TCR derives from a human patient who received a combined kidney and bone marrow transplant. A share of the T cells may be of graft donor origin. The material was CD4+ T cells from blood (PBMCs), obtained 6 months after the transplant. The CDR3 reads CASSLDRIPGGYTF. CDR3 DNA, as far as it was read: TGTGCCAGCAGCTTAGATAGGATCCCGGGGGGC.